The 5 T cell receptor beta chains presented below share a single source sample, sequenced in a study of graft-versus-host responses after intestinal transplantation. The table came from immunoSEQ multiplex PCR; TCRdb's copy has only in-frame clones and leaves some out. In the table there are some 90,000 clones, 75% to 95% of which are singletons. No cognate antigen is known for these TCRs. The sequencing here drew on unstimulated CD8+ T cells sorted from spleen or lymph node cells, taken before intestinal transplant. The receptors shown here come from a human donor who received an intestinal transplant.

The J gene is TRBJ2-7, the V gene TRBV11-2, with TRBD1 matching 8 bases. The CDR3 contains 15 residues. Germline CDR1 SGHAT, CDR2 FQNNGV. The ends lost 3 bases at V and 0 bases at J; junction bases unmatched: 4. CDR3 protein: CASSFWTGISYEQYF. The CDR3 coding sequence is TGTGCCAGCAGCTTTTGGACAGGGATCTCCTACGAGCAGTACTTC.

The chain employs TRBV10-1 and TRBJ2-1; the match to TRBD2 covers 8 bases. J was trimmed by 4 bases and V by 4 bases; bases with no gene match: 6. The CDR3 sequence is 15 residues long. Germline CDR1 WNHNN, CDR2 SYGVQD (reference sequence). The CDR3 spells CASSAGREVYNEQFF. CDR3 nucleotide sequence: TGCGCCAGCAGTGCAGGGCGGGAGGTATACAATGAGCAGTTCTTC.

The gene calls are TRBV6-1 and TRBJ2-1, with D unclear. Trimming stripped 6 bases from V and 7 bases from J, with 16 bases between. CDR1 is MNHNS, CDR2 SASEGT, per germline. CDR3 length equals 14 residues. In DNA form, the CDR3 reads TGTGCCAGCAGAGCCATAGCCCCGTTTAATGAGCAGTTCTTC. It codes for CASRAIAPFNEQFF.

The chain has TRBV5-4 and TRBJ1-3; D remains ambiguous. Per germline, CDR1 SGHNT and CDR2 YYREEE (reference sequence). Deletions cut 2 bases from V and 2 bases from J, with 5 bases between. The CDR3 loop spans 13 amino acids. DNA of the CDR3: TGTGCCAGCAGCTTTGCAGCTGGAAACACCATATATTTT. It encodes CASSFAAGNTIYF. Full variable domain (rest looked up from reference TRBV5-4 and TRBJ1-3): ETGVTQSPTHLIKTRGQQVTLRCSSQSGHNTVSWYQQALGQGPQFIFQYYREEENGRGNFPPRFSGLQFPNYSSELNVNALELDDSALYLCASSFAAGNTIYFGEGSWLTVV.

The CDR3 coding sequence is TGTGCCAGCAGCTTAGCGGGAAGCTCCTACAATGAGCAGTTCTTC. Translating gives CASSLAGSSYNEQFF. This rearrangement joins TRBV7-6 to TRBJ2-1; D unclear. Trimming stripped 0 bases from V and 0 bases from J, with 6 bases between. Germline V gives CDR1 SGHVS, CDR2 FNYEAQ. The CDR3 contains 15 residues.